Below, 2 T cell receptor beta chains from the same sample are listed, as sequenced in a study of CD8+CD57+ T cells in acquired aplastic anemia. TCR beta VDJ combinations and CDR3 sequences were profiled from genomic DNA. From the reads, TCRdb called clonotypes with MiXCR, one entry per CDR3 protein. This table holds about 160,000 distinct CDR3 sequences, around half found once. The patients chosen for sequencing had shown expansion of CD8+CD57+ cells (detected by flow cytometry). The sample comprised sorted CD4+, CD8+, or CD8+CD57+ T cells (not recorded which) from PBMCs. Receptors originate from a human donor with aplastic anemia.

The chain joins TRBV7-8 to TRBJ1-5; D not certain. V was trimmed by 3 bases and J by 2 bases, leaving 11 bases between them. Germline V gives CDR1 SGHVS, CDR2 FQNEAQ. This CDR3 spans 15 amino acids. The CDR3 here is CASSLRAGGNQPQHF. The CDR3, as DNA: TGTGCCAGCAGCTTGAGGGCGGGTGGCAATCAGCCCCAGCATTTT. The full variable domain, rest sourced from reference TRBV7-8 and TRBJ1-5, is GAGVSQSPRYKVAKRGQDVALRCDPISGHVSLFWYQQALGQGPEFLTYFQNEAQLDKSGLPSDRFFAERPEGSVSTLKIQRTQQEDSAVYLCASSLRAGGNQPQHFGDGTRLSIL.

There are many counts of this clonotype. CDR3 sequence (DNA): TGCGCCAGCAGCTTGGTTCTAGCGGGAGGGTTCGCTGAGACAGATACGCAGTATTTT. Amino acids: CASSLVLAGGFAETDTQYF. This rearrangement joins TRBV5-1 to TRBJ2-3; 12 bases are shared with TRBD2. The CDR3 runs to 19 residues. The V gene end was trimmed by 0 bases and the J gene end by 3 bases; junction bases not matched to a gene: 11. Germline lookup yields CDR1 SGHRS and CDR2 YFSETQ.